This T cell receptor (beta chain) is drawn from a study of T cell clonality in common variable immunodeficiency. Study conclusions and caveats: Common variable immunodeficiency TCR beta sequences reportedly had fewer deletions and N-nucleotide insertions.

CVID meant reduced serum IgG, IgA and/or IgM plus specific antibody deficiency. CVID subjects were around 16 female and fewer than 35 male, aged roughly 9 to 70. Some clones are missing from TCRdb's copy, which holds only in-frame ones; the method was immunoSEQ multiplex PCR. This repertoire holds just under 20,000 clones, and none appear only once. In its sample, this clone was seen many times. Antigen: not known. The read finishes 3 residues shy of the CDR3 end, and the germline J gene is used to complete it. The CDR3 consists of 14 residues. In germline, CDR1 is DFQATT, CDR2 SNEGSKA (reference sequence). Trimming cost V 3 bases and J 8 bases, with 17 bases left between them.

This chain uses TRBV20-1 with TRBJ2-1; weak D call: TRBD2 (5 bases). The sequenced material came from peripheral blood mononuclear cells. This sequence originates from a human donor with common variable immunodeficiency. Partial CDR3 DNA: TGCAGTGCTAGTACTAGTTCCGCTGCCCATGAG. Translated, it gives CSASTSSAAHE. The entire CDR3 protein is CSASTSSAAHEQFF.